These T cell receptor beta chains were read from a single sample in a study of shared clonotypes between healthy human individuals. Profiled with immunoSEQ multiplex PCR; TCRdb holds only in-frame clones, not every one. The sample carries about 870,000 clones, roughly 92% recorded once. The material sequenced was naive CD8+ T cells sorted from blood. These receptors originate from a man aged 30 to 45 in good health. Both conserved end residues are part of each CDR3. The order of the fields is clone size, D gene, V gene, J gene, CDR3 protein, CDR3 DNA. The D gene is left open where the match is weak. Not every row has a clone size; where given, it reads once, few, many or a size class.

clone size: .
D gene: .
V gene: TRBV5-8
J gene: TRBJ1-1
CDR3 protein: CASSSRAGTEAFF
CDR3 DNA: TGTGCCAGCAGCTCCCGCGCGGGCACTGAAGCTTTCTTT

clone size: .
D gene: TRBD1
V gene: TRBV7-8
J gene: TRBJ2-4
CDR3 protein: CASSLFRDSKNIQYF
CDR3 DNA: TGTGCCAGCAGTCTATTCCGGGACAGCAAAAACATTCAGTACTTC

clone size: .
D gene: .
V gene: TRBV5-3
J gene: TRBJ2-1
CDR3 protein: CARSCVPQGPVHNEQFF
CDR3 DNA: TGTGCCAGAAGCTGCGTTCCTCAGGGGCCCGTCCACAATGAGCAGTTCTTC

clone size: .
D gene: .
V gene: TRBV4-2
J gene: TRBJ2-3
CDR3 protein: CASSQEAGWPPSTDTQYF
CDR3 DNA: TGTGCCAGCAGCCAAGAGGCAGGGTGGCCTCCTAGCACAGATACGCAGTATTTT

clone size: .
D gene: .
V gene: TRBV19
J gene: TRBJ2-1
CDR3 protein: CASSTPVVNKKSYNEQFF
CDR3 DNA: TGTGCCAGTAGCACCCCCGTGGTCAATAAGAAGTCCTACAATGAGCAGTTCTTC

clone size: .
D gene: TRBD2
V gene: TRBV10-3
J gene: TRBJ2-7
CDR3 protein: CAITSGSYEQYF
CDR3 DNA: TGTGCCATCACTAGCGGGAGCTACGAGCAGTACTTC

clone size: .
D gene: .
V gene: TRBV7-2
J gene: TRBJ1-1
CDR3 protein: CASSLVGARWMNTEAFF
CDR3 DNA: TGTGCCAGCAGCTTAGTGGGGGCGAGGTGGATGAACACTGAAGCTTTCTTT

clone size: .
D gene: .
V gene: TRBV7-6
J gene: TRBJ2-5
CDR3 protein: CASTGTPGQETQYF
CDR3 DNA: TGTGCCAGCACCGGGACACCCGGTCAAGAGACCCAGTACTTC

clone size: .
D gene: TRBD2
V gene: TRBV7-9
J gene: TRBJ2-3
CDR3 protein: CASSPREIAGGPQDTQYF
CDR3 DNA: TGTGCCAGCAGCCCGCGTGAGATAGCGGGAGGGCCGCAAGATACGCAGTATTTT

clone size: .
D gene: .
V gene: TRBV28
J gene: TRBJ2-5
CDR3 protein: CASSPPSSLKETQYF
CDR3 DNA: TGTGCCAGCAGCCCCCCCTCCAGCCTAAAAGAGACCCAGTACTTC

clone size: .
D gene: TRBD2
V gene: TRBV7-9
J gene: TRBJ2-3
CDR3 protein: CASRDRGTASGRADTQYF
CDR3 DNA: TGTGCCAGCAGAGACAGGGGAACGGCTAGCGGGAGGGCAGATACGCAGTATTTT

clone size: .
D gene: TRBD1
V gene: TRBV10-1
J gene: TRBJ2-5
CDR3 protein: CASSARDRGHETQYF
CDR3 DNA: TGCGCCAGCAGTGCCCGGGACAGGGGGCACGAGACCCAGTACTTC

clone size: .
D gene: .
V gene: TRBV6-6
J gene: TRBJ2-5
CDR3 protein: CASSFAPQETQYF
CDR3 DNA: TGTGCCAGCAGTTTTGCCCCACAAGAGACCCAGTACTTC

clone size: few
D gene: .
V gene: TRBV11-3
J gene: TRBJ2-1
CDR3 protein: CASSLSALAGWSYNEQFF
CDR3 DNA: TGTGCCAGCAGCTTATCCGCTCTGGCGGGATGGTCGTACAATGAGCAGTTCTTC

clone size: .
D gene: .
V gene: TRBV25-1
J gene: TRBJ2-7
CDR3 protein: CASSEWDSPYEQYF
CDR3 DNA: TGTGCCAGCAGTGAATGGGATAGCCCCTACGAGCAGTACTTC

clone size: .
D gene: TRBD2
V gene: TRBV19
J gene: TRBJ2-1
CDR3 protein: CASTWTSGRHSYNEQFF
CDR3 DNA: TGTGCCAGTACCTGGACTAGCGGCCGACACTCCTACAATGAGCAGTTCTTC

clone size: .
D gene: .
V gene: TRBV13
J gene: TRBJ1-3
CDR3 protein: CASSLSGDLRNTIYF
CDR3 DNA: TGTGCCAGCAGCTTATCGGGGGACTTGAGAAACACCATATATTTT

clone size: .
D gene: .
V gene: TRBV2
J gene: TRBJ1-3
CDR3 protein: CASNSGESGNTIYF
CDR3 DNA: TGTGCCAGCAACTCAGGGGAGTCTGGAAACACCATATATTTT

clone size: .
D gene: .
V gene: TRBV5-1
J gene: TRBJ2-1
CDR3 protein: CASSFEVAGRNEQFF
CDR3 DNA: TGCGCCAGCAGCTTCGAGGTGGCGGGAAGGAATGAGCAGTTCTTC

clone size: .
D gene: TRBD1
V gene: TRBV18
J gene: TRBJ2-2
CDR3 protein: CASSPRTGRGGELFF
CDR3 DNA: TGTGCCAGCTCACCTCGGACAGGGAGAGGCGGGGAGCTGTTTTTT

clone size: .
D gene: TRBD2
V gene: TRBV27
J gene: TRBJ2-1
CDR3 protein: CASRTGGNEQFF
CDR3 DNA: TGTGCCAGCAGGACGGGGGGGAATGAGCAGTTCTTC

clone size: .
D gene: .
V gene: TRBV27
J gene: TRBJ2-1
CDR3 protein: CASSPGLPYNEQFF
CDR3 DNA: TGTGCCAGCAGTCCGGGACTCCCTTACAATGAGCAGTTCTTC

clone size: .
D gene: TRBD2
V gene: TRBV11-2
J gene: TRBJ2-5
CDR3 protein: CASRAGPSGRETQYF
CDR3 DNA: TGTGCCAGCAGGGCGGGGCCTAGCGGGAGAGAGACCCAGTACTTC

clone size: .
D gene: .
V gene: TRBV27
J gene: TRBJ1-2
CDR3 protein: CAIRQAGYGYTF
CDR3 DNA: TGTGCCATAAGACAGGCGGGGTATGGCTACACCTTC

clone size: .
D gene: .
V gene: TRBV19
J gene: TRBJ2-5
CDR3 protein: CASAGGAGQETQYF
CDR3 DNA: TGTGCCAGTGCGGGCGGGGCAGGGCAAGAGACCCAGTACTTC

clone size: .
D gene: TRBD2
V gene: TRBV27
J gene: TRBJ2-7
CDR3 protein: CASSFGLAGNEQYF
CDR3 DNA: TGTGCCAGCAGTTTTGGACTAGCGGGAAACGAGCAGTACTTC

clone size: .
D gene: .
V gene: TRBV7-9
J gene: TRBJ2-5
CDR3 protein: CASSLPGHRETQYF
CDR3 DNA: TGTGCCAGCAGCTTACCGGGACATCGAGAGACCCAGTACTTC

clone size: .
D gene: .
V gene: TRBV7-3
J gene: TRBJ2-3
CDR3 protein: CASSPTDTQYF
CDR3 DNA: TGTGCCAGCAGCCCCACAGATACGCAGTATTTT